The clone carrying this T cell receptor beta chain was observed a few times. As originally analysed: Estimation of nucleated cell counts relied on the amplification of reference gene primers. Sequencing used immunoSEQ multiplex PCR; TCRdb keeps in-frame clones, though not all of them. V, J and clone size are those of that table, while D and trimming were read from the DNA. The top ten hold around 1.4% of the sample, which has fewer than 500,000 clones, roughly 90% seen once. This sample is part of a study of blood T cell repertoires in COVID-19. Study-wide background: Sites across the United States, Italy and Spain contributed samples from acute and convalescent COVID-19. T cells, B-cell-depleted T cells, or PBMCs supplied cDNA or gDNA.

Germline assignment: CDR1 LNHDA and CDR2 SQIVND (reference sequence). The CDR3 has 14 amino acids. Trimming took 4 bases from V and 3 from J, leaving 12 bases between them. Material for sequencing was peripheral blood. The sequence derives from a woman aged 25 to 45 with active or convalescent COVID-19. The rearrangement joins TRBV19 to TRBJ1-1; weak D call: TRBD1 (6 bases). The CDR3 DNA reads TGTGCCAGTAGTACACAGGGTCGCGACACTGAAGCTTTCTTT. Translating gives CASSTQGRDTEAFF.